The present T cell receptor beta chain was sequenced within a study of CD8+CD57+ T cells in acquired aplastic anemia. Profiling that covered TCR beta VDJ and CDR3 relied on genomic DNA as its template. TCRdb reprocessed the reads via MiXCR and lists one record per CDR3 protein. The sample lists under 150,000 distinct CDR3 sequences; less than 50% were seen once. With 4 bases removed from V and 4 bases from J, the gap between germline ends came to 8 bases. Per germline, CDR1 SGHKS and CDR2 YYEKEE (reference sequence). CDR3 length: 12 residues. Many counts were recorded for this clonotype. The authors sequenced patients whose flow cytometry had shown CD8+CD57+ cell expansion.

The sample comprised sorted CD4+, CD8+, or CD8+CD57+ T cells (not recorded which) from PBMCs. This TCR derives from a human donor with aplastic anemia. The chain links TRBV5-5 to TRBJ2-5; no clear D. Written as DNA, the CDR3 is TGTGCCAGCAGCCGAGACCGAGAGACCCAGTACTTC. It specifies CASSRDRETQYF.